The 3 T cell receptor beta chains reported below all come from one sample, sequenced in a study of a mutant IDH1 vaccine in newly diagnosed glioma. Repertoires were generated with immunoSEQ multiplex PCR, while TCRdb's copy carries only in-frame clones and drops some. Of 15,000 or so clones detected, around 95% appear once; the ten largest clones hold more than 3.5%. Time point defined: baseline, week 1 (first vaccination visit). Treatment denoted: pre-vaccination baseline after standard-of-care therapy. Sequenced here: peripheral blood mononuclear cells (PBMCs), sampled from a glioma patient treated with radiotherapy, temozolomide or both. Receptors originate from a young woman with glioma. Some clones in this sample may be carry-over from other donors' samples.

This clone was detected once. Written as DNA, the CDR3 is TGTGCCAGCTCACCCGCGGTCGGGGTGAACACTGAAGCTTTCTTT. Protein product: CASSPAVGVNTEAFF. This sequence joins TRBV18 and TRBJ1-1, with unresolved D. There are 15 residues in the CDR3. Germline V CDR1 and CDR2: KGHSH, LQKENI. V was pared by 3 bases and J by 0 bases, with 11 bases between.

The V and J genes are TRBV11-3 and TRBJ2-2; D not resolved. CDR1 SGHNT and CDR2 YENEEA come from the germline V gene. Trimming took 1 base from V and 6 from J, leaving 9 bases between them. The CDR3 totals 14 residues. CDR3 DNA sequence: TGTGCCAGCAGCTTAGTTGTCGCGGCCGGGGAGCTGTTTTTT. Amino acid sequence: CASSLVVAAGELFF.

V is TRBV27 and J is TRBJ2-2; 9 bases line up with TRBD2. CDR3 length: 16 residues. Germline V gene sequence: CDR1 MNHEY, CDR2 SMNVEV (reference sequence). The trim removed 5 bases at V and 4 bases at J, leaving 8 bases unmatched. CDR3 residues: CASSISGGRITGELFF. As DNA, the CDR3 is TGTGCCAGCAGTATCAGCGGGGGGCGGATCACCGGGGAGCTGTTTTTT.